These 18 T cell receptor beta chains share one sample of origin, sequenced in a study of shared clonotypes between healthy human individuals. As defined, naive CD8 cells were CD45RO-negative and positively selected for CCR7, with terminally differentiated effector memory CD45RA+ cells excluded. Only in-frame clones appear in the TCRdb table, and some are missing; sequencing was by immunoSEQ multiplex PCR. The table shows fewer than 850,000 clones, with 96% occurring only once. Sequencing used naive CD8+ T cells sorted from blood. The receptor source for this set is a young man in good health.

The rearrangement uses TRBV9 and TRBJ2-1, with TRBD2 identical over 12 bases. The germline CDR1 and CDR2 sequences are SGDLS and YYNGEE. J gave up 7 bases and V 4 bases, and 6 bases lay outside the gene matches. The CDR3 covers 15 residues. DNA of the CDR3: TGTGCCAGCAGCCCACGACTAGCGGGAGCTAATGAGCAGTTCTTC. As protein: CASSPRLAGANEQFF. Looking up the rest from reference TRBV9 and TRBJ2-1 gives the full variable domain: DSGVTQTPKHLITATGQRVTLRCSPRSGDLSVYWYQQSLDQGLQFLIQYYNGEERAKGNILERFSAQQFPDLHSELNLSSLELGDSALYFCASSPRLAGANEQFFGPGTRLTVL.

This chain uses TRBV5-1 with TRBJ2-1; 8 positions match TRBD2. The germline V gene encodes CDR1 SGHRS and CDR2 YFSETQ. The V segment lost 0 bases and the J segment 8 bases; nucleotides outside the gene matches: 4. The CDR3 runs to 14 residues. As DNA, the CDR3 is TGCGCCAGCAGCTTGGCCCGCGGGAGGTATGAGCAGTTCTTC. It is translated as CASSLARGRYEQFF.

The chain uses TRBV18 and TRBJ2-5; D call uncertain. V was shortened by 0 bases and J by 4 bases, with 15 bases between the two germline ends. This CDR3 comprises 16 residues. Germline V CDR1 and CDR2: KGHSH, LQKENI. The CDR3 DNA follows: TGTGCCAGCTCACCACCAACGTCAGTCTCTGGAGAGACCCAGTACTTC. This gives the protein CASSPPTSVSGETQYF. The full variable domain, completed using reference TRBV18 and TRBJ2-5, is NAGVMQNPRHLVRRRGQEARLRCSPMKGHSHVYWYRQLPEEGLKFMVYLQKENIIDESGMPKERFSAEFPKEGPSILRIQQVVRGDSAAYFCASSPPTSVSGETQYFGPGTRLLVL.

V gene TRBV18 combines with J gene TRBJ1-2, with a tentative D call TRBD1 (5 bases). CDR1 KGHSH and CDR2 LQKENI come from the germline V gene. CDR3 size: 14 residues. The V end was cut by 3 bases, the J end by 7 bases, with 15 bases between. Here the CDR3 DNA reads TGTGCCAGCTCACCCAAAGGGGCCCTCGCTGGCTACACCTTC. Translated: CASSPKGALAGYTF.

V is TRBV6-5 and J is TRBJ1-3; D is unresolved. This CDR3 has 15 amino acids. Germline V gene data show CDR1 as MNHEY and CDR2 as SVGAGI. V was cut by 6 bases and J by 1 base, with 13 bases left in between. The CDR3 nucleotides are TGTGCCAGCAGGGACGCAGGATTATCTGGAAACACCATATATTTT. This sequence encodes CASRDAGLSGNTIYF.

V is TRBV28 and J is TRBJ2-2; D is possibly TRBD1 or TRBD2 (5 bases each). V was pared by 2 bases and J by 1 base, with 14 bases between. The germline V gene encodes CDR1 MDHEN and CDR2 SYDVKM. CDR3 length: 17 residues. Written as DNA, the CDR3 is TGTGCCAGCAGTTTACCCGGGACCACCGAGAACACCGGGGAGCTGTTTTTT. It specifies CASSLPGTTENTGELFF.

This sequence joins TRBV28 and TRBJ2-1; either TRBD1 or TRBD2 may supply D (5 bases each). CDR3 length equals 13 residues. Germline values: CDR1 MDHEN, CDR2 SYDVKM. The V and J ends lost 4 bases and 6 bases respectively, with 10 bases between them. The CDR3 is CASSSTEGNEQFF. The DNA for the CDR3 is TGTGCCAGCAGTTCGACAGAGGGCAATGAGCAGTTCTTC.

The chain uses TRBV9 and TRBJ2-7, with D uncertain. Germline assignment: CDR1 SGDLS and CDR2 YYNGEE. V gave up 3 bases and J gave up 4 bases, with 8 bases separating them. The CDR3 is made up of 12 amino acids. The CDR3 spells CASSEMGYEQYF. The CDR3 region has the DNA TGTGCCAGCAGCGAAATGGGTTACGAGCAGTACTTC.

The rearrangement joins TRBV2 to TRBJ2-7; D may be TRBD2 (5 bases). The germline V gene encodes CDR1 SNHLY and CDR2 FYNNEI. The CDR3 extends over 14 amino acids. V was clipped by 10 bases and J by 5 bases, with 21 bases between them. The CDR3 DNA reads TGTGCCAATTCTGAAGGAGGTCGTGGCCACGAGCAGTACTTC. As protein: CANSEGGRGHEQYF.

The chain couples TRBV7-9 to TRBJ2-5; D remains ambiguous. V shed 3 bases and J shed 3 bases, with 5 bases lying between them. There are 12 residues in the CDR3. The germline V gene encodes CDR1 SEHNR and CDR2 FQNEAQ (reference sequence). The CDR3 DNA is TGTGCCAGCAGCTTCCGGGAAGAGACCCAGTACTTC. It codes for CASSFREETQYF.

V gene TRBV27 combines with J gene TRBJ2-1, with D unclear. Trimming took off 5 bases at V and 6 bases at J, with 5 bases between the two ends. In germline, CDR1 is MNHEY, CDR2 SMNVEV (reference sequence). The CDR3 has 11 residues. CDR3: CASSLFNEQFF. The CDR3 DNA follows: TGTGCCAGCAGTCTTTTCAATGAGCAGTTCTTC.

The chain employs TRBV27 and TRBJ2-1, with 9 nucleotides matching TRBD2. J gave up 8 bases and V 6 bases, and 8 bases lay outside the gene matches. The CDR3 is made up of 14 amino acids. Germline CDR1 reads MNHEY; CDR2 reads SMNVEV (reference sequence). The CDR3 region has the DNA TGTGCCAGCAGCTTTAGCGGGAGCTTCTATGAGCAGTTCTTC. Protein product: CASSFSGSFYEQFF.

The gene calls are TRBV6-4 and TRBJ2-1; TRBD2 aligns across 10 bases. Germline CDR1 and CDR2: MRHNA and SNTAGT. This CDR3 region has 16 residues. Trimming at V came to 2 bases and at J to 7 bases, leaving 8 bases not matched to a gene. CDR3 loop: CASSDGRLAGTNEQFF. As DNA, the CDR3 is TGTGCCAGCAGTGACGGTAGACTAGCGGGTACGAATGAGCAGTTCTTC.

The V gene is TRBV29-1, the J gene TRBJ2-1; 13 bases are a match to TRBD2. The germline V gene encodes CDR1 SQVTM and CDR2 ANQGSEA. V lost 6 bases to trimming and J lost 6 bases; unmatched junction nucleotides: 8. The CDR3 has 15 amino acids. CDR3 DNA sequence: TGCAGCGTCCGTGGACTAGCGGGAGTAGGCAATGAGCAGTTCTTC. Protein sequence: CSVRGLAGVGNEQFF.

This chain connects TRBV11-2 to TRBJ2-7; perhaps TRBD2 as D (6 bases). Between the trimmed V and J ends, which lost 8 bases and 3 bases, there was a span of 20 bases. Germline values: CDR1 SGHAT, CDR2 FQNNGV. The CDR3 loop spans 15 amino acids. The CDR3, as DNA: TGTGCCAGCGGGGTTAGCACTAGCCCAGGCTACGAGCAGTACTTC. Amino acid sequence: CASGVSTSPGYEQYF.

The J gene is TRBJ2-5, the V gene TRBV18; TRBD2 matches at 15 bases. This CDR3 has 19 residues. From germline, CDR1 is KGHSH and CDR2 LQKENI. Germline trimming cut 2 bases from V and 3 bases from J; bases unmatched to any gene: 10. CDR3 loop: CASSPVAGLAGGLEETQYF. Here the CDR3 DNA reads TGTGCCAGCTCACCAGTGGCGGGACTAGCGGGAGGACTTGAAGAGACCCAGTACTTC.

CDR3 in amino acids: CASSLEGRGLYEQYF. CDR3 coding DNA: TGTGCCAGCAGCTTAGAGGGCAGGGGTCTCTACGAGCAGTACTTC. The chain combines TRBV7-9 with TRBJ2-7; tentatively, D is TRBD1 (6 bases). V was trimmed by 1 base and J by 3 bases, leaving 13 bases between them. Germline V gene sequence: CDR1 SEHNR, CDR2 FQNEAQ (reference sequence). This CDR3 spans 15 amino acids. Full variable domain (outside the CDR3, taken from reference TRBV7-9 and TRBJ2-7): DTGVSQNPRHKITKRGQNVTFRCDPISEHNRLYWYRQTLGQGPEFLTYFQNEAQLEKSRLLSDRFSAERPKGSFSTLEIQRTEQGDSAMYLCASSLEGRGLYEQYFGPGTRLTVT.

The genes are TRBV7-2 and TRBJ2-3; 10 bases fit TRBD2. The V and J ends lost 1 base and 3 bases, in that order; junction bases with no gene match: 4. Germline CDR1 and CDR2: SGHTA and FQGNSA. This CDR3 is 16 amino acids long. Here the CDR3 DNA reads TGTGCCAGCAGCTTAGAGTCTAGCGGGAGAACAGATACGCAGTATTTT. Amino acids: CASSLESSGRTDTQYF.